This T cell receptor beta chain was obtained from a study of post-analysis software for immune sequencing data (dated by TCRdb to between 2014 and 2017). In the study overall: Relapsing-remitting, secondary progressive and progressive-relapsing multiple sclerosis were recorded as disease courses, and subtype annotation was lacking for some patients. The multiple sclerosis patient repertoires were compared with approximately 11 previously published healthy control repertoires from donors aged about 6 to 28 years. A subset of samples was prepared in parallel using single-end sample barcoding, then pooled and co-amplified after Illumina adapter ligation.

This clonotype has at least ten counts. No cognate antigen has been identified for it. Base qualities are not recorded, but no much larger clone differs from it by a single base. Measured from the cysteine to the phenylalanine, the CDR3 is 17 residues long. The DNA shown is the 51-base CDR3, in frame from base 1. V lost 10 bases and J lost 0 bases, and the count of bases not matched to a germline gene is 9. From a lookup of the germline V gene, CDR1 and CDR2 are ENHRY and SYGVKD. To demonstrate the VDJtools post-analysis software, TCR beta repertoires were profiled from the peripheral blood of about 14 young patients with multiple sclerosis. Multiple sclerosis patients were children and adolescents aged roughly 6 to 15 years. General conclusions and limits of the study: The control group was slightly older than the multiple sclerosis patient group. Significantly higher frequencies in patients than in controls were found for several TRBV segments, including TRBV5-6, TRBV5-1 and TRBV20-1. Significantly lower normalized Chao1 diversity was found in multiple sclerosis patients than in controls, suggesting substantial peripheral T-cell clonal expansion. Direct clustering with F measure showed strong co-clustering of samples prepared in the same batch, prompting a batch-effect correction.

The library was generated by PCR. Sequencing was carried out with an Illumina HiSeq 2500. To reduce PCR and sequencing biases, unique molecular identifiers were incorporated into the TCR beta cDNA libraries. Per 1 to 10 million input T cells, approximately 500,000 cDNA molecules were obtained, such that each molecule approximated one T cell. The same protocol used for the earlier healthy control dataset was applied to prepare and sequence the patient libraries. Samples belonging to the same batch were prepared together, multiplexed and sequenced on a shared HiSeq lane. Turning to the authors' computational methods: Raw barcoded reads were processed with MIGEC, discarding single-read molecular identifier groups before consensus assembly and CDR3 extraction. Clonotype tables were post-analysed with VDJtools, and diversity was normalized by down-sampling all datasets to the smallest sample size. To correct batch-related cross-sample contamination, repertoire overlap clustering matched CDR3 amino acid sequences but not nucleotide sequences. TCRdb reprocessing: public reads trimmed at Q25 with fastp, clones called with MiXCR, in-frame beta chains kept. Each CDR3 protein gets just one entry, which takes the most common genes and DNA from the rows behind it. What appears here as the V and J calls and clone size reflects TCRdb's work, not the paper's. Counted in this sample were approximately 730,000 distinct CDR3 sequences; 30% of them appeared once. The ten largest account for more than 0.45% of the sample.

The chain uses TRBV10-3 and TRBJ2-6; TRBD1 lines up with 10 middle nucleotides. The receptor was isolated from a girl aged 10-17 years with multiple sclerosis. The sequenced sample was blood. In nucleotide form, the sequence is TGTGCCACCAGGGGGACAGGGGCGAGCTCTGGGGCCAACGTCCTGACTTTC. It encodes CATRGTGASSGANVLTF.